This is a list of T cell receptor beta chains from one sample in a study of OX40 agonist ivuxolimab in advanced cancers. The table came from immunoSEQ multiplex PCR; TCRdb's copy has only in-frame clones and leaves some out. The sample records tens of thousands of clones, 82% being singletons. The material sequenced was CD4+ or CD8+ T cells sorted from blood, taken in a trial of the OX40 agonist ivuxolimab. Receptors originate from an adult with an advanced solid tumor such as melanoma, head and neck, liver or kidney cancer. CDR3s include the opening cysteine and the closing phenylalanine or tryptophan. D genes are given only for firm matches. A row's size may be missing; if present it is once, few, many or a size class.

CDR3aa,CDR3nt,j_gene,abundance,v_gene,d_gene
CATQGQGAYEQYF,TGTGCCACGCAGGGACAGGGGGCCTACGAGCAGTACTTC,TRBJ2-7,NA,TRBV7-2,TRBD1
CASSVDPGANYGYTF,TGTGCCAGCAGCGTAGATCCAGGAGCCAACTATGGCTACACCTTC,TRBJ1-2,NA,TRBV9,NA
CASSLTSGSNEQFF,TGTGCCAGCAGCTTAACTAGCGGGAGCAATGAGCAGTTCTTC,TRBJ2-1,once,TRBV7-2,TRBD2
CASSEPRPPSYGYTF,TGTGCCAGCAGTGAACCCCGGCCCCCTAGCTATGGCTACACCTTC,TRBJ1-2,NA,TRBV2,NA
CSAGRTSEQFF,TGCAGTGCTGGTAGAACTAGTGAGCAGTTCTTC,TRBJ2-1,NA,TRBV20-1,NA
CASSHTGKAFF,TGTGCCAGCAGCCACACAGGTAAAGCTTTCTTT,TRBJ1-1,few,TRBV28,NA
CASSIMGSTNEKLFF,TGTGCCAGTAGTATTATGGGGTCAACTAATGAAAAACTGTTTTTT,TRBJ1-4,NA,TRBV19,NA
CASSFWLSGRQETQYF,TGTGCCAGCAGCTTTTGGCTGAGCGGGAGACAAGAGACCCAGTACTTC,TRBJ2-5,NA,TRBV7-9,TRBD2
CASSAGESTGGYGYTF,TGTGCCAGCAGCGCGGGGGAAAGCACAGGCGGCTATGGCTACACCTTC,TRBJ1-2,NA,TRBV4-2,NA
CASSFGTGKTEAFF,TGCGCCAGCAGCTTTGGGACAGGGAAGACTGAAGCTTTCTTT,TRBJ1-1,NA,TRBV5-1,TRBD1
CASTTQQGDLSYGYTF,TGTGCCAGCACCACACAACAGGGGGATCTATCCTATGGCTACACCTTC,TRBJ1-2,NA,TRBV2,TRBD1
CASSPPGTGGSNTQYF,TGTGCCAGCAGTCCCCCAGGGACAGGGGGCTCGAATACGCAGTATTTT,TRBJ2-3,NA,TRBV27,TRBD1
CASSWTGGGGEGYGYTF,TGTGCCAGCAGCTGGACAGGCGGAGGGGGAGAAGGCTATGGCTACACCTTC,TRBJ1-2,NA,TRBV5-4,TRBD1
CASSAQLAGPIDTQYF,TGTGCCAGCAGCGCACAACTAGCGGGTCCAATAGATACGCAGTATTTT,TRBJ2-3,NA,TRBV4-2,TRBD2
CASSSPGTGGIDEQYF,TGTGCCAGCAGTTCCCCGGGGACAGGGGGCATCGACGAGCAGTACTTC,TRBJ2-7,NA,TRBV28,TRBD1
CASSFLAGEYNEQFF,TGCGCCAGCAGTTTTCTAGCGGGGGAGTACAATGAGCAGTTCTTC,TRBJ2-1,few,TRBV5-1,TRBD2
CASSEPSRVVYYEQYF,TGTGCCAGCAGTGAACCCTCCAGGGTCGTTTACTACGAGCAGTACTTC,TRBJ2-7,NA,TRBV25-1,NA
CSADRDRVHGTDTQYF,TGCAGCGCCGACCGGGACAGGGTCCACGGCACAGATACGCAGTATTTT,TRBJ2-3,once,TRBV29-1,TRBD1